One and the same sample provided the 14 T cell receptor beta chains below, sequenced in a study of T cells in Graves' hyperthyroidism and ophthalmopathy. RNA transcripts gave rise to amplified TCR beta CDR3 regions. Primed by the HTBI set, a first-round RT-PCR was run on the TCR CDR3. TCRdb used MiXCR to reprocess the multiplex PCR reads, holding one entry per CDR3 protein. The table records 530,000 or so distinct CDR3 sequences, 46% of them present only once. The sample taken for sequencing was peripheral blood or thyroid tissue (not recorded which). These receptor sequences come from a woman under 30 with Graves' hyperthyroidism.

The rearrangement uses TRBV29-1 and TRBJ1-2; TRBD1 agrees at 8 bases. V lost 7 bases to trimming and J lost 3 bases; unmatched junction nucleotides: 4. Germline V CDR1 and CDR2: SQVTM, ANQGSEA. The CDR3 is 12 residues long. The CDR3 region has the DNA TGCAGCGCGACAGGGGACGACTATGGCTACACCTTC. It specifies CSATGDDYGYTF.

The chain carries TRBV2 and TRBJ2-1, with D possibly TRBD2 on 6 matching bases. This CDR3 contains 17 residues. V was trimmed by 5 bases and J by 5 bases, leaving 22 bases between them. Germline V lookup: CDR1 SNHLY, CDR2 FYNNEI. The CDR3 region has the DNA TGTGCCAGCAGTAAATCTGGGGGGAGCGGCCGTCACAATGAGCAGTTCTTC. Amino acid sequence: CASSKSGGSGRHNEQFF.

This clonotype was seen a few times. The chain links TRBV7-9 to TRBJ2-7, with D tentatively TRBD2 (5 bases). The J call is doubtful: the DNA matches TRBJ2-1 better. This CDR3 contains 12 residues. CDR1 and CDR2 (germline): SEHNR, FQNEAQ (reference sequence). This chain's CDR3 is CASSRTRVEQFF. The CDR3 region has the DNA TGTGCCAGCAGCCGCACTAGGGTTGAGCAGTTCTTC.

Here the CDR3 reads CASLGAGGDTQYF. CDR3 DNA: TGTGCCAGTCTTGGGGCGGGTGGAGATACGCAGTATTTT. The V gene is TRBV12-3 or TRBV12-4, the J gene TRBJ2-3; tentatively, D is TRBD1 or TRBD2 (5 bases each). V dropped 9 bases and J dropped 5 bases, with 15 bases sitting between them. The length of the CDR3 is 13 residues.

This clonotype was counted many times. The rearrangement uses TRBV19 and TRBJ1-1; D gene uncertain. The CDR3 runs 12 residues. V was shortened by 8 bases and J by 7 bases, with 14 bases between the two germline ends. Germline-derived CDR1 and CDR2 are LNHDA and SQIVND (reference sequence). The CDR3 nucleotides are TGTGCCAGTTCCATGGGAACTAGTGAAGCTTTCTTT. This gives the protein CASSMGTSEAFF. Supplemented by reference TRBV19 and TRBJ1-1, the full variable domain reads DGGITQSPKYLFRKEGQNVTLSCEQNLNHDAMYWYRQDPGQGLRLIYYSQIVNDFQKGDIAEGYSVSREKKESFPLTVTSAQKNPTAFYLCASSMGTSEAFFGQGTRLTVV.

In nucleotides, the CDR3 is TGTGCCATCAGTGAAGGTGTGGGGGTTGAGTATGGCTACACCTTC. It encodes CAISEGVGVEYGYTF. This rearrangement joins TRBV10-3 to TRBJ1-2, with D perhaps matching TRBD1 (5 bases). The length of the CDR3 is 15 residues. V lost 3 bases and J 5 bases, leaving 16 bases between the germline ends. Germline-derived CDR1 and CDR2 are ENHRY and SYGVKD.

The chain links TRBV29-1 to TRBJ1-2; 9 bases line up with TRBD1. Germline V gene data show CDR1 as SQVTM and CDR2 as ANQGSEA. The CDR3 is made up of 11 amino acids. The junction had 6 bases not matched to a gene; V was cut back by 7 bases and J by 9 bases. The CDR3 DNA is TGCAGCGCCGCCGGGACAGGGCGCTACACCTTC. This translates into CSAAGTGRYTF.

A single count supports this clonotype. The J gene is TRBJ1-2, the V gene TRBV11-2; TRBD1 aligns across 9 bases. CDR3 length equals 14 residues. Germline values: CDR1 SGHAT, CDR2 FQNNGV. V shed 8 bases, J shed 2 bases, and the junction held 6 bases outside the gene matches. CDR3: CASLQGTGNYGYTF. The DNA for the CDR3 is TGTGCCAGCCTACAGGGGACAGGGAACTATGGCTACACCTTC.

This clonotype was seen repeatedly, ten times or more. The chain couples TRBV4-1 to TRBJ2-7; possible D gene TRBD1, 5 bases. The germline V gene has CDR1 MGHRA and CDR2 YSYEKL. This CDR3 is 16 amino acids long. The ends were cut back, 0 bases at V and 0 bases at J, with 12 bases in the middle. CDR3 coding DNA: TGCGCCAGCAGCCAAGAGACAGACGAATCCTCCTACGAGCAGTACTTC. Translation: CASSQETDESSYEQYF.

On this clonotype: A read error may account for a junction end that differs from germline. The V call is TRBV7-7, the J call TRBJ2-7, with D uncertain. CDR1 SSHAT and CDR2 FNYEAQ come from the germline V gene (reference sequence). The CDR3 has 12 amino acids. The CDR3 loop is CASSLAPSEQYF. The DNA of the CDR3 is TGTGCTAGCAGCTTAGCCCCGTCTGAGCAGTACTTC.

This clonotype was recorded only once. This chain uses TRBV10-3 with TRBJ1-6; 7 bases are a match to TRBD1. CDR3 length: 17 amino acids. Germline lookup yields CDR1 ENHRY and CDR2 SYGVKD. V lost 7 bases to trimming and J lost 7 bases; unmatched junction nucleotides: 16. CDR3 bases: TGTGCCATCACCGAGAGGGCCGACAGGGCTGGCAATTCACCCCTCCACTTT. It codes for CAITERADRAGNSPLHF.

As DNA, the CDR3 is TGTGCCAGCAGCTCCCGGACAGCTGCTACCTATAATTCACCCCTCCACTTT. This gives the protein CASSSRTAATYNSPLHF. The chain links TRBV7-2 to TRBJ1-6; D possibly corresponds to TRBD1 (6 bases). Trimming left V 4 bases short and J 2 bases short, with 15 bases between. CDR3 length: 17 amino acids. Germline V gene lookup returns CDR1 SGHTA and CDR2 FQGNSA.

The genes are TRBV7-9 and TRBJ2-7; 9 bases are shared with TRBD2. This CDR3 has 14 amino acids. In germline, CDR1 is SEHNR, CDR2 FQNEAQ (reference sequence). V lost 4 bases and J lost 4; bases outside the gene matches: 5. CDR3 sequence (DNA): TGTGCCAGCAGCTATAGCGGGAGTTGGTACGAGCAGTACTTC. It codes for CASSYSGSWYEQYF.

This clonotype came up a few times. The chain combines TRBV19 with TRBJ2-5, with 11 bases that match TRBD2. Germline V CDR1 and CDR2: LNHDA, SQIVND (reference sequence). The CDR3 runs 16 residues. Trimming at V came to 5 bases and at J to 1 base, leaving 6 bases not matched to a gene. CDR3 sequence reads: CASSQVAGGPQETQYF. CDR3 in DNA: TGTGCCAGTAGTCAAGTAGCGGGAGGGCCCCAAGAGACCCAGTACTTC.